One sample yielded the 6 T cell receptor beta chains listed below, sequenced in a study of cytomegalovirus exposure and HLA in healthy donors. 13 Jbeta primers and 60 Vbeta primers were used for the PCR. Here immunoSEQ multiplex PCR was the method, and the copy in TCRdb shows in-frame clones only, minus some. Counted here are about 210,000 clones, roughly 85% occurring once; the ten biggest clones make up 1.8%. Sequencing input: PBMCs. These receptors all stem from a male donor in good health and CMV-seronegative.

V gene TRBV18 combines with J gene TRBJ2-1; D may be TRBD1 (5 bases). CDR3 size: 14 residues. V dropped 3 bases and J dropped 1 base, with 7 bases sitting between them. Germline assignment: CDR1 KGHSH and CDR2 LQKENI. The DNA for the CDR3 is TGTGCCAGCTCACCCGACAGATCCTACAATGAGCAGTTCTTC. Amino acids: CASSPDRSYNEQFF.

This clone was detected once. The V call is TRBV19, the J call TRBJ1-1, with 7 bases lining up with TRBD1. Losses at the gene ends were 6 bases for V and 1 base for J; bases not matched to a gene: 8. This CDR3 comprises 15 residues. Germline lookup yields CDR1 LNHDA and CDR2 SQIVND (reference sequence). The CDR3 region has the DNA TGTGCCAGTAGAAGAGAGGACAGGAGGAACACTGAAGCTTTCTTT. Translating gives CASRREDRRNTEAFF.

The genes are TRBV4-1 and TRBJ1-2; TRBD1 matches at 8 bases. CDR1 is MGHRA and CDR2 is YSYEKL in the germline V gene. This CDR3 is built from 13 residues. After removal of 0 bases from V and 8 bases from J, the junction contained 2 bases not matched to a gene. CDR3 DNA sequence: TGCGCCAGCAGCCAAGACAGGGGGCGCGGCTACACCTTC. Encoded protein: CASSQDRGRGYTF.

Only a few counts were recorded for this clone. The junction departs from germline at one end; a sequencing error may be responsible. The chain is built from TRBV18 and TRBJ2-7, with TRBD2 matching 9 bases. Germline V gene sequence: CDR1 KGHSH, CDR2 LQKENI. The CDR3 extends over 15 amino acids. CDR3 in amino acids: CASSPVGTSSHEQYF. The CDR3, as DNA: TGTGCCAGCTCACCGGTCGGGACTAGCTCCCACGAGCAGTACTTC.

This clone was counted a few times. This sequence joins TRBV4-2 and TRBJ2-2; 7 nucleotides match TRBD2. This CDR3 has 19 amino acids. V shed 1 base and J 1 base; nucleotides not matched to a gene: 12. CDR1 is LGHNA, CDR2 YNFKEQ, per germline. The CDR3 nucleotides read TGTGCCAGCAGCCAAGCTGTAGTCAGGGAGGGAGTGAACACCGGGGAGCTGTTTTTT. Translation: CASSQAVVREGVNTGELFF.

The chain joins TRBV19 to TRBJ2-7, with 8 nucleotides matching TRBD1. V lost 5 bases and J lost 4; bases outside the gene matches: 10. CDR1 is LNHDA, CDR2 SQIVND, per germline (reference sequence). The CDR3 consists of 15 residues. The CDR3 loop is CASSPSQDREYEQYF. In nucleotides, the CDR3 is TGTGCCAGTAGTCCGAGTCAGGACAGGGAGTACGAGCAGTACTTC.